This T cell receptor beta chain was profiled in a study of blood T cell repertoires in COVID-19. As processed by the authors: Quantification of nucleated cells was approximated via reference gene primer amplification. Data came from immunoSEQ multiplex PCR; TCRdb stores just in-frame clones and leaves some out. The V and J calls and clone size are taken from that table; D and trimming were inferred from the DNA. The sample has 200,000 to 250,000 clones, 90% to 95% seen once; the top ten hold 0.82%. What was sequenced was peripheral blood. The TCR comes from a man aged 55 to 70 with COVID-19, enrolled during active disease.

Here the CDR3 DNA reads TGTGCCAGCAGCCAAGTTACAGGGGGCAATGGCTACACCTTC. Its translation: CASSQVTGGNGYTF. The J gene is TRBJ1-2, the V gene TRBV3-1 (or the pseudogene TRBV3-2); 9 nucleotides line up with TRBD1. J lost 6 bases, V lost 1 base, and 3 bases had no gene match. CDR1 is LGHDT, CDR2 YNNKEL, per germline (reference sequence). This CDR3 has 14 residues.